This TCR beta chain came from a study of identical twins. Regarding the study as a whole: For zero-insertion analyses, partial confounding could come from invariant MAIT and iNKT cells. Among beta out-of-frame sequences, excess sharing between twins appeared weaker.

Germline CDR1 LNHNV, CDR2 YYDKDF (reference sequence). V dropped 0 bases and J dropped 5; count of bases not matched to a gene: 5. The CDR3 runs to 15 residues. TCRdb analysed the 5' RACE reads with MiXCR anew, one entry per CDR3 protein. This sample has some 600,000 distinct CDR3 sequences, with roughly 7.2% found just once. This clonotype was seen ten or more times. Its antigen is currently unknown. The data were also submitted as part of a second study, on yellow fever vaccine responses in identical twins.

Specimen: PBMCs. The V gene is TRBV15, the J gene TRBJ1-1, with 8 bases matching TRBD1. The sequence came from a woman under 30 in good health. CDR3 sequence reads: CATSRETGEGTEAFF. The CDR3 coding sequence is TGTGCCACCAGCAGAGAGACAGGGGAAGGGACTGAAGCTTTCTTT.